The next 9 T cell receptor beta chains were all read from a single sample in a study of cytomegalovirus exposure and HLA in healthy donors. Some clones are missing from TCRdb's copy, which holds only in-frame ones; the method was immunoSEQ multiplex PCR. The repertoire has some 170,000 clones, approximately 86% of them found once; the top ten carry approximately 2%. Sequencing was done on a sample of PBMCs. These receptors were taken from a young woman in good health and CMV-seronegative.

This clone was observed a single time. The chain combines TRBV5-6 with TRBJ1-2; a possible D gene is TRBD1 (5 bases). Germline values: CDR1 SGHDT, CDR2 YYEEEE. The CDR3 extends over 16 amino acids. Between the trimmed V and J ends, which lost 4 bases and 7 bases, there was a span of 23 bases. The CDR3 sequence is CASSHGPHTTGVGYTF. In DNA, the CDR3 is TGTGCCAGCAGCCATGGACCCCACACCACAGGAGTTGGCTACACCTTC.

This clone was seen once. Its ends do not fully match the called genes, so a read error is possible. The V gene is TRBV5-1, the J gene TRBJ2-1, with 8 bases aligning to TRBD2. In germline, CDR1 is SGHRS, CDR2 YFSETQ. CDR3 size: 15 residues. The CDR3 is CASSLGLASFNEQFF. The CDR3 DNA is TGCGCCAGCAGCTTGGGACTAGCGTCCTTCAATGAGCAGTTCTTC.

This rearrangement joins TRBV7-2 to TRBJ2-7; D uncertain. Germline V gene lookup returns CDR1 SGHTA and CDR2 FQGNSA. CDR3 length: 11 amino acids. V was pared by 5 bases and J by 4 bases, with 6 bases between. DNA for the CDR3: TGTGCCAGCAGCGCACGGTACGAGCAGTACTTC. Protein: CASSARYEQYF.

This sequence joins TRBV27 and TRBJ1-2; 8 bases are shared with TRBD1. Germline trimming cut 6 bases from V and 8 bases from J; bases unmatched to any gene: 14. Germline CDR1 and CDR2: MNHEY and SMNVEV (reference sequence). CDR3 length: 15 amino acids. The CDR3 DNA follows: TGTGCCAGCAGACCTAGAGGACAGGGAAATTTAGGCTACACCTTC. Amino acids: CASRPRGQGNLGYTF.

The rearrangement uses TRBV11-3 and TRBJ2-3, with D possibly TRBD1 on 5 matching bases. V lost 2 bases, J lost 9 bases, and 9 bases lay in between. The germline gives CDR1 SGHNT, CDR2 YENEEA. The CDR3 length is 12 residues. The CDR3 protein is CASSLSTGTQYF. In DNA, the CDR3 is TGTGCCAGCAGCTTAAGTACAGGAACGCAGTATTTT.

The chain employs TRBV10-3 and TRBJ2-1, with 15 positions matching TRBD2. CDR3 size: 19 residues. The germline gives CDR1 ENHRY, CDR2 SYGVKD. Trimming took 6 bases from V and 3 from J; bases not matched to a gene: 12. The DNA of the CDR3 is TGTGCCATCAGCCCTGGGACTAGCGGGGGGTACTACCTCTACAATGAGCAGTTCTTC. This encodes CAISPGTSGGYYLYNEQFF.

The chain is built from TRBV7-9 and TRBJ2-7; D is perhaps TRBD1 (5 bases). Trimming cost V 1 base and J 5 bases, with 18 bases left between them. The CDR3 is 16 amino acids. CDR1 is SEHNR, CDR2 FQNEAQ, per germline (reference sequence). CDR3 sequence reads: CASSLEMTASRDEQYF. In DNA form, the CDR3 reads TGTGCCAGCAGCTTAGAGATGACAGCCTCTAGGGACGAGCAGTACTTC.

This chain links TRBV5-1 with TRBJ2-1, with 9 bases fitting TRBD2. The CDR3 is made up of 14 amino acids. Looked up from germline, CDR1 is SGHRS and CDR2 is YFSETQ. V trimming: 3 bases; J trimming: 4 bases; junction bases outside the gene matches: 2. The CDR3 region is CASSSSGVYNEQFF. In DNA form, the CDR3 reads TGCGCCAGCAGCTCTAGCGGGGTTTACAATGAGCAGTTCTTC.

This clone came up a few times. The chain uses TRBV10-3 and TRBJ1-2, with TRBD1 identical over 7 bases. The CDR3 covers 16 residues. Germline-derived CDR1 and CDR2 are ENHRY and SYGVKD. V gave up 1 base and J gave up 4 bases; unmatched junction bases: 9. The CDR3 here is CAISEFTGDGSYGYTF. The CDR3 coding sequence is TGTGCCATCAGTGAGTTTACAGGGGATGGTAGCTATGGCTACACCTTC.